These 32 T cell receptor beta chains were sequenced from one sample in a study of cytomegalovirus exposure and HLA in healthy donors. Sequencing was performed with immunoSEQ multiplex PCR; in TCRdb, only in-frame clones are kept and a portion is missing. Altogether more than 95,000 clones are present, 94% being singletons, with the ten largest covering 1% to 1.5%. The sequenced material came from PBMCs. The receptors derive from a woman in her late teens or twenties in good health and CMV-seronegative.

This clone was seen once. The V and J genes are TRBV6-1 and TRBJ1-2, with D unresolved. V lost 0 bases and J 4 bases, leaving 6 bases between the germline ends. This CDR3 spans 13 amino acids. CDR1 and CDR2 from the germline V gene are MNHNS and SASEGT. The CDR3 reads CASSEAGFYGYTF. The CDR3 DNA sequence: TGTGCCAGCAGTGAAGCCGGGTTCTATGGCTACACCTTC.

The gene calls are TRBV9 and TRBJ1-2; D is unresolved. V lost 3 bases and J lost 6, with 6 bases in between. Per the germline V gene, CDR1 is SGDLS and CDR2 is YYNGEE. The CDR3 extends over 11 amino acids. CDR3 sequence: CASSEPHGYTF. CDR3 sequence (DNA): TGTGCCAGCAGCGAGCCTCATGGCTACACCTTC.

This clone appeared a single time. CDR3: CASSGEATRVKNIQYF. DNA for the CDR3: TGTGCCAGCAGTGGAGAAGCGACTAGGGTCAAAAACATTCAGTACTTC. The J gene is TRBJ2-4, the V gene TRBV6-1; TRBD2 might be the D (6 bases). Trimming left V 4 bases short and J 3 bases short, with 16 bases between. The CDR3 is made up of 16 amino acids. Germline CDR1 and CDR2: MNHNS and SASEGT.

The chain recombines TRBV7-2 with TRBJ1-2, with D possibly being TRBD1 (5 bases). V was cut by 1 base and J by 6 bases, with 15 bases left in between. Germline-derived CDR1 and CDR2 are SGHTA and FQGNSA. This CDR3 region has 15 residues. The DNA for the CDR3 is TGTGCCAGCAGCTTAGTGTTCACAGGTCTTAATGGCTACACCTTC. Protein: CASSLVFTGLNGYTF.

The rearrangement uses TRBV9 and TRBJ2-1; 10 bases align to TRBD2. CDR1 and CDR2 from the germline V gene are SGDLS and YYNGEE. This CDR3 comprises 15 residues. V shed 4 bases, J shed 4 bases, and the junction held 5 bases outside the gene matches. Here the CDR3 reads CASSQILAGYNEQFF. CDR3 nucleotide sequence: TGTGCCAGCAGCCAAATACTAGCGGGGTACAATGAGCAGTTCTTC.

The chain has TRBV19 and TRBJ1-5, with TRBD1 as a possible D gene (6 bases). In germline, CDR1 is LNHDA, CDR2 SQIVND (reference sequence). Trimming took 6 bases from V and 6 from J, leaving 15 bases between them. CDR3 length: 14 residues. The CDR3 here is CASSTNRASQPQHF. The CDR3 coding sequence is TGTGCCAGTAGCACCAACAGGGCCAGTCAGCCCCAGCATTTT.

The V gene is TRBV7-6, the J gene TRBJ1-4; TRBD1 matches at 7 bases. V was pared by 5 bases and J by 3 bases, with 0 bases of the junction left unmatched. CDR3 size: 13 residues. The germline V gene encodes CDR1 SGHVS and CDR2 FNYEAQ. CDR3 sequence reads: CASSGQANEKLFF. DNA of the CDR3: TGTGCCAGCAGCGGACAGGCTAATGAAAAACTGTTTTTT.

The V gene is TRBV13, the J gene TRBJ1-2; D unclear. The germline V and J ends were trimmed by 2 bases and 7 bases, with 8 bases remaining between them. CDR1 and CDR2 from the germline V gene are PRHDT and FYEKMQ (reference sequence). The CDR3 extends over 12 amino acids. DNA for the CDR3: TGTGCCAGCAGCTTAACGGGTTCTGGCTACACCTTC. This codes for CASSLTGSGYTF.

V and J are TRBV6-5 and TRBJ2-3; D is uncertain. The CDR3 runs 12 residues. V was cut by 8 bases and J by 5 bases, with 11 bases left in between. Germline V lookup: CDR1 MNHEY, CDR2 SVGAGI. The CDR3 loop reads CASGPVGDTQYF. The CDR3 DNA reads TGTGCCAGCGGGCCAGTTGGAGATACGCAGTATTTT.

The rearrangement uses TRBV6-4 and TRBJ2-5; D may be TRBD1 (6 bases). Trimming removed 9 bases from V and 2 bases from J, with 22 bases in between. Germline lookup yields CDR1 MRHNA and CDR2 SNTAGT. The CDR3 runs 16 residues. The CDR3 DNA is TGTGCCAGAAGCAGAGGGGGACGGATACTTCAAGAGACCCAGTACTTC. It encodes CARSRGGRILQETQYF.

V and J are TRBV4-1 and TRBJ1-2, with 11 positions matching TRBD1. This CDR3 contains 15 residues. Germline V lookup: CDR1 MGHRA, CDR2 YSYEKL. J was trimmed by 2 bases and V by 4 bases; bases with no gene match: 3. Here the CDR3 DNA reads TGCGCCAGCAGCCCGGGACAGGGGGGAAACTATGGCTACACCTTC. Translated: CASSPGQGGNYGYTF.

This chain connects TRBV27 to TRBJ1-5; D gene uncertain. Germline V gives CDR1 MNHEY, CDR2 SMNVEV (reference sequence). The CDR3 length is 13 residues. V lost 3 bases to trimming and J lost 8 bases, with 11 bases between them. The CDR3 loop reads CASSLYFREPQHF. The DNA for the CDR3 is TGTGCCAGCAGTTTGTATTTTCGTGAGCCCCAGCATTTT.

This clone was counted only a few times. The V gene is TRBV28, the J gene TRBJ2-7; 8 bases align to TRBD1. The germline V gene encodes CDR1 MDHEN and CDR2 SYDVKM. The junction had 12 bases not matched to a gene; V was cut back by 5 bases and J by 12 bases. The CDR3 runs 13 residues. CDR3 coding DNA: TGTGCCAGCAGTAAACCTTGGACAGGGTTACCGTACTTC. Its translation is CASSKPWTGLPYF.

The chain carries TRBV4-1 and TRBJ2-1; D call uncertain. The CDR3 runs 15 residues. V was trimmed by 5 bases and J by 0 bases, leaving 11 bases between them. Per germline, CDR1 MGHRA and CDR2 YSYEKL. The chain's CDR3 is CASSFRRSSYNEQFF. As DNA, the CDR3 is TGCGCCAGCAGCTTTCGGCGGAGCTCCTACAATGAGCAGTTCTTC.

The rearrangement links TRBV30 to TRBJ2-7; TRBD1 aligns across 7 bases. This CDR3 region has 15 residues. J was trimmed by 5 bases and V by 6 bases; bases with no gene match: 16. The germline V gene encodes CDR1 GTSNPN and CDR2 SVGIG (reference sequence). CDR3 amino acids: CACQTRDRWSDEQYF. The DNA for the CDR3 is TGTGCCTGTCAAACTCGGGACAGATGGAGCGACGAGCAGTACTTC.

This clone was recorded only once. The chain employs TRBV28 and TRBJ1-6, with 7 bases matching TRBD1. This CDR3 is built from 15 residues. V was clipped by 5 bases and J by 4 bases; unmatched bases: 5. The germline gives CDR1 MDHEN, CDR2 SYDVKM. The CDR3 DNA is TGTGCCAGCAGTCTTCGGACAGGTTATAATTCACCCCTCCACTTT. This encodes CASSLRTGYNSPLHF.

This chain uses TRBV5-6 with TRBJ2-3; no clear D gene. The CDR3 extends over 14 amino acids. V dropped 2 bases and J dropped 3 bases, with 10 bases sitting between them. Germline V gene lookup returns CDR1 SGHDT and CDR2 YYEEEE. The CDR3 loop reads CASSFSYNTDTQYF. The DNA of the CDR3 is TGTGCCAGCAGCTTTTCGTATAATACAGATACGCAGTATTTT. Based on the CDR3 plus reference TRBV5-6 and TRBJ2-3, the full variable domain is DAGVTQSPTHLIKTRGQQVTLRCSPKSGHDTVSWYQQALGQGPQFIFQYYEEEERQRGNFPDRFSGHQFPNYSSELNVNALLLGDSALYLCASSFSYNTDTQYFGPGTRLTVL.

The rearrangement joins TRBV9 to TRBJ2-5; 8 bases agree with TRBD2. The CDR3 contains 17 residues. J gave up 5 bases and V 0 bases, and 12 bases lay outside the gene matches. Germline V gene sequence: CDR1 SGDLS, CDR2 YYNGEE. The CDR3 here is CASSVGVGGAVGETQYF. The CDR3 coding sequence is TGTGCCAGCAGCGTAGGCGTCGGGGGGGCCGTAGGGGAGACCCAGTACTTC.

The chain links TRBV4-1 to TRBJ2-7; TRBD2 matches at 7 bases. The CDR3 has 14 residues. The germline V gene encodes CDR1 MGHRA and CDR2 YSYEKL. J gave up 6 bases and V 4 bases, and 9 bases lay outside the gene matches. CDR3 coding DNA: TGCGCCAGCAGCCTCACTGGCGGGAGCCGCGAGCAGTACTTC. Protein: CASSLTGGSREQYF.

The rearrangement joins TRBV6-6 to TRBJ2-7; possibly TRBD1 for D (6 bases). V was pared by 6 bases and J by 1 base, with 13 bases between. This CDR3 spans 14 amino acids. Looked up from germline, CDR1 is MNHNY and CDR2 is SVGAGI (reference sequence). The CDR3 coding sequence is TGTGCCAGCAGGGTCGAGCAGGGGTCCTACGAGCAGTACTTC. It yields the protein CASRVEQGSYEQYF.

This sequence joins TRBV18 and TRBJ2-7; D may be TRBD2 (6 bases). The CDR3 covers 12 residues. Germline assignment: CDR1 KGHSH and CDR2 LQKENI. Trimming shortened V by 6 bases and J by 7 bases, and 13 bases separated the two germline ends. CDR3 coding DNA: TGTGCCAGCTCGCGGGGCTCCCCGGAGCAGTACTTC. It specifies CASSRGSPEQYF.

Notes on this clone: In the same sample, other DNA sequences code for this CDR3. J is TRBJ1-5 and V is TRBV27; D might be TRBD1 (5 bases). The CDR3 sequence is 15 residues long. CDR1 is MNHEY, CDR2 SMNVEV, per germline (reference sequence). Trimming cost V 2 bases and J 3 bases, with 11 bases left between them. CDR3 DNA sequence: TGTGCCAGCAGTTTACAGGGTTTTTCCAATCAGCCCCAGCATTTT. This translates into CASSLQGFSNQPQHF.

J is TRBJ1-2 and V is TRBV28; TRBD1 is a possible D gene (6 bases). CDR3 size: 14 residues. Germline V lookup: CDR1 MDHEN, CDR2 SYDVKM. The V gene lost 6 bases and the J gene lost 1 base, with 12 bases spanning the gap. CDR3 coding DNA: TGTGCCAGCAGACAGGACAGAGGTAACTATGGCTACACCTTC. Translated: CASRQDRGNYGYTF.

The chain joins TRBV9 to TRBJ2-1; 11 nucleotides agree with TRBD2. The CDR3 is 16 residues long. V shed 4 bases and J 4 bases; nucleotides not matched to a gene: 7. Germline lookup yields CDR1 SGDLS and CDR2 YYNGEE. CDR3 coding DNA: TGTGCCAGCAGCCCCTTAGCGGGAGGGCCGTACAATGAGCAGTTCTTC. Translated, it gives CASSPLAGGPYNEQFF. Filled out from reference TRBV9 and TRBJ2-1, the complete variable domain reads DSGVTQTPKHLITATGQRVTLRCSPRSGDLSVYWYQQSLDQGLQFLIQYYNGEERAKGNILERFSAQQFPDLHSELNLSSLELGDSALYFCASSPLAGGPYNEQFFGPGTRLTVL.

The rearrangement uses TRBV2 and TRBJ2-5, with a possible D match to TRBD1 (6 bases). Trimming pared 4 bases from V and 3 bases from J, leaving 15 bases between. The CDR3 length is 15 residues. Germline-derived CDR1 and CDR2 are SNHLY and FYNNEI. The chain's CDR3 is CASSGAGAGEETQYF. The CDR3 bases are TGTGCCAGCAGTGGGGCGGGCGCAGGGGAAGAGACCCAGTACTTC.

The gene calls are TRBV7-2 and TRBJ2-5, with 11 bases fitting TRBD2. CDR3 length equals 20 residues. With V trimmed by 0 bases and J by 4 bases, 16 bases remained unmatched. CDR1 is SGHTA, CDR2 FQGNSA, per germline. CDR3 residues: CASSLAETSGSVGGRETQYF. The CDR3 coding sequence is TGTGCCAGCAGCTTAGCGGAAACTAGCGGGAGCGTGGGGGGACGAGAGACCCAGTACTTC.

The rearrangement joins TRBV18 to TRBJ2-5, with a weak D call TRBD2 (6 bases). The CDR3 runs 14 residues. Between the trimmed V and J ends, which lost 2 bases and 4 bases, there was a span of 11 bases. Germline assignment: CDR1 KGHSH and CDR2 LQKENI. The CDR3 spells CASSPRGGGETQYF. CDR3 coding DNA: TGTGCCAGCTCACCAAGGGGAGGCGGAGAGACCCAGTACTTC.

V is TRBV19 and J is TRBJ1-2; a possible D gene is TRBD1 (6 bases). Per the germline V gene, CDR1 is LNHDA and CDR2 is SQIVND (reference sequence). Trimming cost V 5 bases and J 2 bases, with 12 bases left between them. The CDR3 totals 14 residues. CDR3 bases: TGTGCCAGTAGTCCCCGGACAGACAACTATGGCTACACCTTC. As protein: CASSPRTDNYGYTF.

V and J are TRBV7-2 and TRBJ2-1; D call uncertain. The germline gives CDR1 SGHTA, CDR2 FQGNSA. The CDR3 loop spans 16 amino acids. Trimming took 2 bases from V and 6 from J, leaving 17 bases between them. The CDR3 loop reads CASSLFNPSYSNEQFF. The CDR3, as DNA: TGTGCCAGCAGCTTATTTAACCCCTCCTATTCCAATGAGCAGTTCTTC.

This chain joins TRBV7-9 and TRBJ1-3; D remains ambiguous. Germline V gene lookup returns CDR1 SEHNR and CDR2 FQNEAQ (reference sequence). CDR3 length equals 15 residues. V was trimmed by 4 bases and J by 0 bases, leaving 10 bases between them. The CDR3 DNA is TGTGCCAGCAGCTCCCCCAGTATCTCTGGAAACACCATATATTTT. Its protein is CASSSPSISGNTIYF.

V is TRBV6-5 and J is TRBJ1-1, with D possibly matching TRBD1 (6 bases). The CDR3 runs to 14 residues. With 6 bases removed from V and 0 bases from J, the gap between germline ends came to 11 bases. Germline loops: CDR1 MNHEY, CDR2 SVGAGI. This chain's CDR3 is CASSLQGMNTEAFF. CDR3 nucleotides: TGTGCCAGCAGCTTACAGGGCATGAACACTGAAGCTTTCTTT.

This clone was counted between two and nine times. DNA of the CDR3: TGTGCCATCAGACAGGGGGTCAACACTGAAGCTTTCTTT. Translating gives CAIRQGVNTEAFF. The chain is built from TRBV6-1 and TRBJ1-1; 9 bases align to TRBD1. The J segment lost 2 bases and the V segment lost 10 bases, leaving 5 bases of the junction unmatched. The CDR3 has 13 residues. Germline assignment: CDR1 MNHNS and CDR2 SASEGT.